These 14 T cell receptor beta chains were all obtained from the same sample, sequenced in a study of identical twins. Each CDR3 protein is one row after TCRdb ran MiXCR on the 5' RACE reads. Altogether 500,000 to 650,000 distinct CDR3 sequences are present, around 7.5% being singletons, with the ten largest covering around 1.6%. These data were likewise used in another study, on yellow fever vaccine responses in identical twins.

What was sequenced was PBMCs. These TCRs come from a woman aged 18-29 years in good health.

This clonotype was picked up a small number of times. The rearrangement joins TRBV12-3 or TRBV12-4 to TRBJ2-2; D might be TRBD2 (6 bases). V was pared by 7 bases and J by 7 bases, with 19 bases between. The CDR3 has 15 amino acids. The CDR3 reads CASTGGGGALGELFF. In DNA form, the CDR3 reads TGTGCCAGCACCGGAGGAGGAGGGGCTCTCGGGGAGCTGTTTTTT.

In this sample, this clonotype turned up many times. CDR3 coding DNA: TGTGCCAGCAGCTCATCTCCTTCTAGCGGGGGGGTTACGCAGTATTTT. It is translated as CASSSSPSSGGVTQYF. This sequence joins TRBV7-6 and TRBJ2-3; TRBD2 matches at 12 bases. The V and J ends lost 4 bases and 8 bases, in that order; junction bases with no gene match: 10. CDR1 SGHVS and CDR2 FNYEAQ come from the germline V gene. This CDR3 has 16 amino acids.

This clonotype came up a few times. The chain carries TRBV11-2 and TRBJ2-3; TRBD1 matches 9 bases. Germline lookup yields CDR1 SGHAT and CDR2 FQNNGV. The CDR3 covers 18 residues. V lost 4 bases and J lost 2; bases outside the gene matches: 13. The CDR3 DNA reads as TGTGCCAGCAGCTACACAACGGGGACAGGGCGGCCCACAGATACGCAGTATTTT. It encodes CASSYTTGTGRPTDTQYF. The whole variable domain, remainder taken from reference TRBV11-2 and TRBJ2-3, is EAGVAQSPRYKIIEKRQSVAFWCNPISGHATLYWYQQILGQGPKLLIQFQNNGVVDDSQLPKDRFSAERLKGVDSTLKIQPAKLEDSAVYLCASSYTTGTGRPTDTQYFGPGTRLTVL.

The rearrangement links TRBV10-3 to TRBJ2-5; a weak D match, TRBD1 (6 bases). The CDR3 has 15 amino acids. The V end lost 6 bases, the J end lost 2 bases, and 16 bases lay between the germline ends. The germline V gene has CDR1 ENHRY and CDR2 SYGVKD. The chain's CDR3 is CAIRETTGSQETQYF. The CDR3 DNA sequence: TGTGCCATCAGAGAGACAACAGGGAGTCAAGAGACCCAGTACTTC.

This clonotype was seen a handful of times. One junction end does not reproduce the germline sequence, and a read error may be involved. The chain carries TRBV20-1 and TRBJ2-1, with no clear D. The V gene's germline CDR1 is DFQATT and CDR2 SNEGSKA (reference sequence). The CDR3 runs 13 residues. This CDR3 is CSARAGSDNEQFF. As DNA, the CDR3 is TGCAGTGCTAGGGCTGGCTCCGACAATGAGCAGTTCTTC.

This clonotype was counted ten times or more. This chain joins TRBV12-3 or TRBV12-4 and TRBJ2-5, with 11 positions matching TRBD2. This CDR3 region has 15 residues. V trimming: 6 bases; J trimming: 5 bases; junction bases outside the gene matches: 8. The CDR3 region has the DNA TGTGCCAGCAGCCCAACAGGACTAGCGGGCGAGACCCAGTACTTC. Translating it yields CASSPTGLAGETQYF.

This clonotype was counted only a few times. The V gene is TRBV24-1, the J gene TRBJ1-1; 7 bases line up with TRBD1. J gave up 0 bases and V 4 bases, and 19 bases lay outside the gene matches. Germline CDR1 and CDR2: KGHDR and SFDVKD. CDR3 length equals 20 residues. In DNA, the CDR3 is TGTGCCACCAGTGACACAGGGGACCCACTCTCGGTTGTGGTGAACACTGAAGCTTTCTTT. Translated, it gives CATSDTGDPLSVVVNTEAFF.

This clonotype occurred a few times. The CDR3 does not end in the conserved phenylalanine or tryptophan, so this is likely a read error. The chain has TRBV7-9 and TRBJ1-1; 8 nucleotides line up with TRBD1. CDR3 size: 15 residues. After removal of 1 base from V and 5 bases from J, the junction contained 6 bases not matched to a gene. From germline, CDR1 is SEHNR and CDR2 FQNEAQ (reference sequence). CDR3 sequence reads: CASSLGARGLTEAFL. Written as DNA, the CDR3 is TGTGCCAGCAGCTTAGGTGCCAGGGGGCTTACTGAAGCTTTCCTT.

This clonotype showed up many times. The chain carries TRBV11-2 and TRBJ1-2, with D possibly being TRBD1 (5 bases). V lost 5 bases, J lost 6 bases, and 16 bases lay in between. CDR1 SGHAT and CDR2 FQNNGV come from the germline V gene. This CDR3 contains 14 residues. The CDR3 coding sequence is TGTGCCAGCAGCCCTCGTGGAGGGGTTCATGGCTACACCTTC. Translated, it gives CASSPRGGVHGYTF.

V is TRBV29-1 and J is TRBJ1-1; 9 nucleotides match TRBD1. CDR1 and CDR2 from the germline V gene are SQVTM and ANQGSEA. The CDR3 length is 13 residues. V trimming: 6 bases; J trimming: 1 base; junction bases outside the gene matches: 3. Written as DNA, the CDR3 is TGCAGCGTCCACAGGGGGCCGAACACTGAAGCTTTCTTT. Its protein is CSVHRGPNTEAFF.

In this sample, this clonotype turned up a few times. The chain uses TRBV4-2 and TRBJ1-4, with 7 nucleotides matching TRBD1. The V segment lost 0 bases and the J segment 4 bases; nucleotides outside the gene matches: 5. CDR1 and CDR2 from the germline V gene are LGHNA and YNFKEQ. This CDR3 spans 16 amino acids. CDR3 protein: CASSQDRQGLNEKLFF. DNA of the CDR3: TGTGCCAGCAGCCAAGATCGACAGGGCCTTAATGAAAAACTGTTTTTT.

This clonotype was seen at least ten times. This chain connects TRBV28 to TRBJ1-6; D is perhaps TRBD1 (6 bases). V was shortened by 6 bases and J by 11 bases, with 20 bases between the two germline ends. This CDR3 comprises 15 residues. The germline gives CDR1 MDHEN, CDR2 SYDVKM. This CDR3 is CASSPTTGTTAPLHF. CDR3 DNA: TGTGCCAGCAGCCCAACCACCGGGACAACGGCACCCCTCCACTTT.

The genes are TRBV6-1 and TRBJ2-1; 7 nucleotides line up with TRBD2. This CDR3 contains 16 residues. V was pared by 6 bases and J by 1 base, with 9 bases of the junction left unmatched. CDR1 and CDR2 (germline): MNHNS, SASEGT. CDR3 bases: TGTGCCAGCAGCCGTAGGCTAGCGGAGTCCTACAATGAGCAGTTCTTC. Amino acids: CASSRRLAESYNEQFF.

This chain uses TRBV20-1 with TRBJ2-1, with D unclear. The CDR3 has 10 amino acids. Germline CDR1 and CDR2: DFQATT and SNEGSKA (reference sequence). V was pared by 6 bases and J by 12 bases, with 12 bases between. CDR3 nucleotide sequence: TGCAGTGCAATAAAGGTCGGGCAGTTCTTC. It yields the protein CSAIKVGQFF.